The sequence of this T cell receptor beta chain was determined in a study of Tregs in tolerant kidney transplant recipients. Whole-study results and caveats: Biological reproducibility was not directly addressed in this study.

Unstimulated Tregs (CD4+CD25+CD127-) and CD4+CD25- non-Tregs were sorted from PBMCs. In regard to this clone: Its antigen is currently unknown.

Profiled with immunoSEQ multiplex PCR; TCRdb holds only in-frame clones, not every one. Among about 240,000 clones listed, about 80% were seen once. Germline V gene lookup returns CDR1 SGHAT and CDR2 FQNNGV. This CDR3 region has 14 residues. Trimming removed 4 bases at V and 0 bases at J, with 7 bases between. This clonotype originated in a human donor in good health. The V and J genes are TRBV11-2 and TRBJ1-3, with TRBD1 as a possible D gene (5 bases). Sequencing was carried out using CD4+ T cells from blood. DNA of the CDR3: TGTGCCAGCAGCTCGAGGGGCTCTGGAAACACCATATATTTT. Encoded protein: CASSSRGSGNTIYF.